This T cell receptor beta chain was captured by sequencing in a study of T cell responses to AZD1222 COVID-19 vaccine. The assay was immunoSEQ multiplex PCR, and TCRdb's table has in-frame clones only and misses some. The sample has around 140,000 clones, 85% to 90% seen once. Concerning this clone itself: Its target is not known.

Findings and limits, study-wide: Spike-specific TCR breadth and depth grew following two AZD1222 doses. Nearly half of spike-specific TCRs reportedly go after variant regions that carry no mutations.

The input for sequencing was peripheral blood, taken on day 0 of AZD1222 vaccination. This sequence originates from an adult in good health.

The CDR3, as DNA: TGTGCCAGTAGTATGGGACAGGTGAACACTGAAGCTTTCTTT. Encoded protein: CASSMGQVNTEAFF. V and J are TRBV19 and TRBJ1-1; TRBD1 matches at 8 bases. V lost 3 bases to trimming and J lost 0 bases; unmatched junction nucleotides: 0. This CDR3 is 14 amino acids long. From germline, CDR1 is LNHDA and CDR2 SQIVND (reference sequence).